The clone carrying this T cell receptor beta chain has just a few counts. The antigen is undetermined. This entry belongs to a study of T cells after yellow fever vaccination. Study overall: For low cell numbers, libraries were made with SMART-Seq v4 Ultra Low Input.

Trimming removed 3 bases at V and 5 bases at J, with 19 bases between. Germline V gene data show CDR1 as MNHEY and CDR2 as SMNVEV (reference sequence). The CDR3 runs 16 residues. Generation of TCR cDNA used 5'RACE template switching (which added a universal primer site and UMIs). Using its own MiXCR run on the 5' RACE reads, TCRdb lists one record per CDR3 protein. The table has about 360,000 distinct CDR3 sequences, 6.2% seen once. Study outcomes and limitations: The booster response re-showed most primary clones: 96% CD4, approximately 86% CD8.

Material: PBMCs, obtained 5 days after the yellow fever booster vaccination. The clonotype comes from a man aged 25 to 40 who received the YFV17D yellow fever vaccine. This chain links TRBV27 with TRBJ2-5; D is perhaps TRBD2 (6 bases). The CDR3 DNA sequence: TGTGCCAGCAGTTTTAACCCACGGGGGAGTCGGGAGACCCAGTACTTC. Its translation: CASSFNPRGSRETQYF.